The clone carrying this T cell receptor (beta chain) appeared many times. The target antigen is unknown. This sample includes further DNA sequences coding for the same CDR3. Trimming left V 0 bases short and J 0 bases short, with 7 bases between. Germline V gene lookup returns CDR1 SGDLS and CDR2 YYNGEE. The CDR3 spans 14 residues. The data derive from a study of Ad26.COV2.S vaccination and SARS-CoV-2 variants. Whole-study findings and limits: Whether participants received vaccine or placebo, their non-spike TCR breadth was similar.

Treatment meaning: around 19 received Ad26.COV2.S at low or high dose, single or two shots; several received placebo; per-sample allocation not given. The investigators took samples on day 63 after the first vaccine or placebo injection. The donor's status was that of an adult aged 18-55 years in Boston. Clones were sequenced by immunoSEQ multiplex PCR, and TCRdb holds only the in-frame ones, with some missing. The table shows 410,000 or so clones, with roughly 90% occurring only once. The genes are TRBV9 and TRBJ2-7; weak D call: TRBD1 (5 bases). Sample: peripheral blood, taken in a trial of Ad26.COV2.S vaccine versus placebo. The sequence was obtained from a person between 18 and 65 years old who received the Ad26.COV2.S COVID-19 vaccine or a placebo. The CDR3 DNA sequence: TGTGCCAGCAGCGTAGGGGGCAGCTCCTACGAGCAGTACTTC. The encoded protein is CASSVGGSSYEQYF.